Described below is a single TCR beta chain sequence and its context. What it binds is unknown. The sample is drawn from a study of response to subunit inactivated influenza vaccine. Points from the study as a whole: The authors offered the suggestion that each seasonal influenza vaccination recruits few new T cells.

V lost 0 bases and J lost 3; bases outside the gene matches: 8. The CDR3 runs 17 residues. In germline, CDR1 is LGHNA, CDR2 YSLEER. From the RT-PCR reads, TCRdb called clonotypes with MiXCR, one entry per CDR3 protein. The repertoire holds about 580,000 distinct CDR3 sequences, with 14% as singletons. The TCR comes from a man aged 45-60 years who received an inactivated influenza vaccine. The chain recombines TRBV4-3 with TRBJ2-7; 10 bases map to TRBD1. The sequences come from PBMCs from blood, collected about 13 days after vaccination. The CDR3 sequence is CASSQDSAGQGFYEQYF. The CDR3 nucleotides are TGCGCCAGCAGCCAAGATTCGGCGGGACAGGGGTTCTACGAGCAGTACTTC.